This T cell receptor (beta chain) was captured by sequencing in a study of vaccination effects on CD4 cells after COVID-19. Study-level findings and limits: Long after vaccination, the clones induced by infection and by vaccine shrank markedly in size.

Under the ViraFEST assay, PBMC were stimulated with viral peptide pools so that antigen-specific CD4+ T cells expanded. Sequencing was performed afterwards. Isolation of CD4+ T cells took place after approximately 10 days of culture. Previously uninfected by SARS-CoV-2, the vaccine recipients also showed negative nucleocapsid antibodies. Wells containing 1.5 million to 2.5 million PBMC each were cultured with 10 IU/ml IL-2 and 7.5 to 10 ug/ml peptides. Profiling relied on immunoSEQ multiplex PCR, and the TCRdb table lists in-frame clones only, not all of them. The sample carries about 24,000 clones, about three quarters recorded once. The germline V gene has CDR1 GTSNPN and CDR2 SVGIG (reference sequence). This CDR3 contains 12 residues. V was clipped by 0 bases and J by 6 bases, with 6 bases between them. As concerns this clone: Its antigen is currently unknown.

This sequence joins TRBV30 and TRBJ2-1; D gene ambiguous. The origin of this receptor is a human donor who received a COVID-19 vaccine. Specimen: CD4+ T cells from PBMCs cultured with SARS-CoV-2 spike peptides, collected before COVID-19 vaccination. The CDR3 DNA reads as TGTGCCTGGAGTGTGTATGGCAATGAGCAGTTCTTC. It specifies CAWSVYGNEQFF. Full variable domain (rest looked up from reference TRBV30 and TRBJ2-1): SQTIHQWPATLVQPVGSPLSLECTVEGTSNPNLYWYRQAAGRGLQLLFYSVGIGQISSEVPQNLSASRPQDRQFILSSKKLLLSDSGFYLCAWSVYGNEQFFGPGTRLTVL.